Presented here are 7 T cell receptor beta chains from one specimen sequenced in a study of Graves' ophthalmopathy and Graves' hyperthyroidism. The authors amplified TCR beta CDR3 regions, and they did so from RNA transcripts for repertoire sequencing. RT-PCR was first run with HTBI primers, then multiplex PCR in a second round. TCRdb analysed the multiplex PCR reads with MiXCR anew, one entry per CDR3 protein. The sample includes 650,000 to 900,000 distinct CDR3 sequences, 40% of them seen just once. The sequenced material came from peripheral blood. Receptors were obtained from an adult man with Graves' ophthalmopathy.

With respect to this clonotype: A much more abundant neighbour one base away suggests this may be a read error. The chain recombines TRBV29-1 with TRBJ1-2; D is undetermined. V shed 2 bases and J shed 8 bases, with 18 bases lying between them. The CDR3 is 14 amino acids. Germline V gene sequence: CDR1 SQVTM, CDR2 ANQGSEA. The CDR3 protein is CSVESSGPITGYTF. CDR3 sequence (DNA): TGCAGCGTTGAATCTTCCGGACCCATTACCGGCTACACCTTC.

This clonotype was observed many times. V usage is TRBV24-1 and J usage is TRBJ2-7; TRBD1 matches at 8 bases. V was pared by 4 bases and J by 0 bases, with 4 bases of the junction left unmatched. This CDR3 is 15 amino acids long. The V gene's germline CDR1 is KGHDR and CDR2 SFDVKD. The CDR3 sequence: CATSDPGQDSYEQYF. The CDR3 coding sequence is TGTGCCACCAGTGACCCGGGACAGGACTCCTACGAGCAGTACTTC.

This clonotype was seen repeatedly, ten times or more. This chain uses TRBV9 with TRBJ1-3, with a weak D call TRBD1 (6 bases). This CDR3 spans 15 amino acids. CDR1 SGDLS and CDR2 YYNGEE come from the germline V gene. V lost 0 bases, J lost 4 bases, and 11 bases lay in between. Here the CDR3 reads CASSVAGDGGNTIYF. CDR3 DNA: TGTGCCAGCAGCGTAGCAGGGGATGGAGGAAACACCATATATTTT.

This clonotype was seen at least ten times. The rearrangement uses TRBV15 and TRBJ2-7; 7 nucleotides line up with TRBD2. This CDR3 is 16 amino acids long. Germline V CDR1 and CDR2: LNHNV, YYDKDF (reference sequence). V shed 2 bases and J 3 bases; nucleotides not matched to a gene: 10. The CDR3 reads CATSRYGVAGDYEQYF. CDR3 nucleotides: TGTGCCACCAGCAGATATGGGGTAGCGGGCGACTACGAGCAGTACTTC.

The J gene is TRBJ2-2, the V gene TRBV6-6, with TRBD2 identical over 11 bases. This CDR3 has 17 residues. Germline values: CDR1 MNHNY, CDR2 SVGAGI (reference sequence). After removal of 6 bases from V and 5 bases from J, the junction contained 11 bases not matched to a gene. The CDR3 reads CASRSPLAGVETGELFF. CDR3 in DNA: TGTGCCAGCAGATCACCACTAGCGGGAGTTGAAACCGGGGAGCTGTTTTTT.

This clonotype occurred many times. V is TRBV24-1 and J is TRBJ2-7, with 10 bases identical to TRBD1. The germline V gene encodes CDR1 KGHDR and CDR2 SFDVKD. The CDR3 contains 13 residues. With 9 bases clipped from V and 2 bases from J, the junction kept 3 bases outside the gene matches. CDR3 amino acids: CATSDRGTYEQYF. Here the CDR3 DNA reads TGTGCCACCTCGGACAGGGGGACCTACGAGCAGTACTTC.

The chain uses TRBV11-2 and TRBJ2-1, with TRBD1 matching 8 bases. The CDR3 sequence is 16 residues long. V was clipped by 5 bases and J by 2 bases; unmatched bases: 8. CDR1 and CDR2 (germline): SGHAT, FQNNGV. CDR3 sequence (DNA): TGTGCCAGCAGCCTAGGACAGGGCCTAACCTACAATGAGCAGTTCTTC. Translating gives CASSLGQGLTYNEQFF.